One and the same sample provided the 27 T cell receptor beta chains below, sequenced in a study of cytomegalovirus exposure and HLA in healthy donors. Primers included in the PCR were 60 Vbeta and 13 Jbeta primers. Some clones are missing from TCRdb's copy, which holds only in-frame ones; the method was immunoSEQ multiplex PCR. Of around 120,000 clones in the sample, approximately 77% are singletons; the top ten hold about 1.8%. Sequenced input: PBMCs. These receptors were obtained from a man between 18 and 35 years old in good health and CMV-seronegative.

In nucleotides, the CDR3 is TGTGCCAGCAGCTCGGGACAGGGTGTCGGTGAAGCTTTCTTT. This codes for CASSSGQGVGEAFF. This chain uses TRBV7-3 with TRBJ1-1; 9 positions match TRBD1. Germline CDR1 SGHTA, CDR2 FQGTGA. V shed 4 bases, J shed 7 bases, and the junction held 7 bases outside the gene matches. The CDR3 is made up of 14 amino acids.

This CDR3 is CASSVDRGRTEAFF. CDR3 nucleotides: TGTGCCAGCAGTGTCGACAGGGGCCGGACTGAAGCTTTCTTT. This chain connects TRBV6-5 to TRBJ1-1; 8 bases are a match to TRBD1. The CDR3 sequence is 14 residues long. The trim removed 5 bases at V and 5 bases at J, leaving 7 bases unmatched. CDR1 is MNHEY, CDR2 SVGAGI, per germline.

A single count supports this clone. The J gene is TRBJ1-2, the V gene TRBV7-9, with D tentatively TRBD1 (5 bases). V lost 8 bases, J lost 4 bases, and 14 bases lay in between. Germline CDR1 SEHNR, CDR2 FQNEAQ (reference sequence). This CDR3 comprises 13 residues. Here the CDR3 reads CASGSGGSYGYTF. Written as DNA, the CDR3 is TGTGCCAGCGGCTCCGGGGGGAGCTATGGCTACACCTTC.

The chain recombines TRBV5-1 with TRBJ2-1; D remains ambiguous. Germline CDR1 and CDR2: SGHRS and YFSETQ. V lost 0 bases, J lost 6 bases, and 10 bases lay in between. This CDR3 has 14 residues. The CDR3 DNA reads as TGCGCCAGCAGCTTGGCCCTATCGGTCAATGAGCAGTTCTTC. It specifies CASSLALSVNEQFF.

This clone showed up just once. The genes are TRBV29-1 and TRBJ2-7; D remains unclear. Per germline, CDR1 SQVTM and CDR2 ANQGSEA. Trimming stripped 7 bases from V and 3 bases from J, with 19 bases between. CDR3 length: 14 amino acids. CDR3 sequence: CSGKLGGDSYEQYF. The DNA for the CDR3 is TGCAGCGGTAAATTAGGTGGAGATAGCTACGAGCAGTACTTC.

The chain combines TRBV5-6 with TRBJ1-1; a weak D match, TRBD1 (6 bases). This CDR3 spans 13 amino acids. The V end was cut by 2 bases, the J end by 4 bases, with 9 bases between. Germline CDR1 reads SGHDT; CDR2 reads YYEEEE. The CDR3 DNA reads as TGTGCCAGCAGCTTAGGACAGTTCACTGAAGCTTTCTTT. Protein sequence: CASSLGQFTEAFF. The whole variable domain, filled in from reference TRBV5-6 and TRBJ1-1, reads DAGVTQSPTHLIKTRGQQVTLRCSPKSGHDTVSWYQQALGQGPQFIFQYYEEEERQRGNFPDRFSGHQFPNYSSELNVNALLLGDSALYLCASSLGQFTEAFFGQGTRLTVV.

The chain carries TRBV7-7 and TRBJ2-5; the D gene is possibly TRBD2 (5 bases). V dropped 3 bases and J dropped 5 bases, with 13 bases sitting between them. Germline values: CDR1 SSHAT, CDR2 FNYEAQ (reference sequence). The length of the CDR3 is 14 residues. CDR3 coding DNA: TGTGCCAGCAGCTTGACTACTAGTAGGGAGACCCAGTACTTC. It codes for CASSLTTSRETQYF.

Only one count was recorded for this clone. The chain recombines TRBV7-2 with TRBJ1-6; 7 bases align to TRBD1. The CDR3 is 15 amino acids. V lost 5 bases to trimming and J lost 6 bases; unmatched junction nucleotides: 7. In germline, CDR1 is SGHTA, CDR2 FQGNSA. CDR3: CASSPRTGFNSPLHF. The CDR3 DNA follows: TGTGCCAGCAGCCCCCGGACAGGTTTTAATTCACCCCTCCACTTT.

This clone was found once. V is TRBV7-9 and J is TRBJ2-7; 7 bases are a match to TRBD1. The CDR3 is 13 amino acids. J gave up 3 bases and V 1 base, and 0 bases lay outside the gene matches. Germline V gene sequence: CDR1 SEHNR, CDR2 FQNEAQ (reference sequence). CDR3 residues: CASSLGDSYEQYF. Here the CDR3 DNA reads TGTGCCAGCAGCTTAGGGGACAGCTACGAGCAGTACTTC.

The chain uses TRBV29-1 and TRBJ2-3; the match to TRBD1 covers 8 bases. CDR1 is SQVTM, CDR2 ANQGSEA, per germline. Trimming took 4 bases from V and 4 from J; bases not matched to a gene: 4. The CDR3 runs to 13 residues. The CDR3 DNA reads TGCAGCGTTGGCCAGGGGGCAGCAGATACGCAGTATTTT. The encoded protein is CSVGQGAADTQYF.

The gene calls are TRBV6-1 and TRBJ1-2, with 8 bases aligning to TRBD1. The CDR3 consists of 13 residues. V lost 8 bases, J lost 5 bases, and 7 bases stayed unmatched. Germline V gene lookup returns CDR1 MNHNS and CDR2 SASEGT. The CDR3 is CASWAGGLYGYTF. DNA of the CDR3: TGTGCCAGCTGGGCAGGGGGCTTGTATGGCTACACCTTC.

The chain recombines TRBV6-5 with TRBJ2-3; D is possibly TRBD1 (6 bases). Between the trimmed V and J ends, which lost 5 bases and 2 bases, there was a span of 11 bases. The CDR3 is 14 amino acids. CDR1 and CDR2 from the germline V gene are MNHEY and SVGAGI. The CDR3 is CASSIQGTTDTQYF. The CDR3, as DNA: TGTGCCAGCAGTATACAGGGAACCACAGATACGCAGTATTTT.

Concerning this clone: Within the sample, other DNA sequences also encode this same CDR3. The chain uses TRBV9 and TRBJ1-4; 8 bases are shared with TRBD1. The J segment lost 8 bases and the V segment lost 0 bases, leaving 3 bases of the junction unmatched. Looked up from germline, CDR1 is SGDLS and CDR2 is YYNGEE. This CDR3 contains 14 residues. The CDR3 DNA sequence: TGTGCCAGCAGCGTAGGCAGGGGGCGGGAAAAACTGTTTTTT. Residues: CASSVGRGREKLFF.

This chain connects TRBV6-6 to TRBJ2-3, with TRBD2 as a possible D gene (7 bases). V gave up 6 bases and J gave up 4 bases, with 11 bases separating them. Per germline, CDR1 MNHNY and CDR2 SVGAGI (reference sequence). This CDR3 has 13 amino acids. The CDR3 sequence is CASRPGGADTQYF. The CDR3, as DNA: TGTGCCAGCAGGCCGGGGGGCGCAGATACGCAGTATTTT.

J is TRBJ2-7 and V is TRBV19; 11 positions match TRBD1. V lost 6 bases and J lost 5; bases outside the gene matches: 6. The CDR3 loop spans 14 amino acids. Germline CDR1 and CDR2: LNHDA and SQIVND (reference sequence). The CDR3 DNA follows: TGTGCCAGTAGACCGGGACAGGGGGTTCACGAGCAGTACTTC. Protein sequence: CASRPGQGVHEQYF.

The CDR3 DNA is TGCGCCAGCAGCCAAGATTTCCGGACAGGGCAAAATCAGCCCCAGCATTTT. It yields the protein CASSQDFRTGQNQPQHF. This chain links TRBV4-1 with TRBJ1-5; 8 bases line up with TRBD1. Germline CDR1 MGHRA, CDR2 YSYEKL. The V segment lost 0 bases and the J segment 4 bases; nucleotides outside the gene matches: 8. This CDR3 is 17 amino acids long.

The chain carries TRBV7-9 and TRBJ1-3, with D hard to call. Germline assignment: CDR1 SEHNR and CDR2 FQNEAQ (reference sequence). Trimming removed 4 bases from V and 4 bases from J, with 5 bases in between. The CDR3 is 12 residues long. The CDR3 DNA is TGTGCCAGCAGCTCCCCAGGAAACACCATATATTTT. Translation gives CASSSPGNTIYF. Variable domain in full (rest from reference TRBV7-9 and TRBJ1-3): DTGVSQNPRHKITKRGQNVTFRCDPISEHNRLYWYRQTLGQGPEFLTYFQNEAQLEKSRLLSDRFSAERPKGSFSTLEIQRTEQGDSAMYLCASSSPGNTIYFGEGSWLTVV.

The chain carries TRBV4-1 and TRBJ2-7, with TRBD2 matching 7 bases. Germline V gene lookup returns CDR1 MGHRA and CDR2 YSYEKL. This CDR3 is built from 14 residues. Trimming at V came to 4 bases and at J to 3 bases, leaving 6 bases not matched to a gene. CDR3 region: CASSLTSPFYEQYF. In DNA, the CDR3 is TGCGCCAGCAGCCTGACTAGCCCATTCTACGAGCAGTACTTC.

This chain joins TRBV9 and TRBJ2-1; D might be TRBD2 (5 bases). Trimming removed 7 bases at V and 5 bases at J, with 16 bases between. CDR1 is SGDLS, CDR2 YYNGEE, per germline. The CDR3 consists of 14 residues. The CDR3 sequence is CASARVSYHNEQFF. CDR3 coding DNA: TGTGCCAGCGCGAGGGTTTCCTACCACAATGAGCAGTTCTTC.

V and J are TRBV6-5 and TRBJ1-2; D is possibly TRBD1 (6 bases). Per germline, CDR1 MNHEY and CDR2 SVGAGI. CDR3 size: 13 residues. Trimming shortened V by 8 bases and J by 0 bases, and 10 bases separated the two germline ends. The CDR3 coding sequence is TGTGCCAGCCGGACAGAAACTAACTATGGCTACACCTTC. Translating gives CASRTETNYGYTF.

J is TRBJ1-3 and V is TRBV20-1; D is undetermined. CDR3 length equals 11 residues. Per the germline V gene, CDR1 is DFQATT and CDR2 is SNEGSKA (reference sequence). V shed 0 bases and J shed 11 bases, with 8 bases lying between them. CDR3 coding DNA: TGCAGTGCTAGAGATCCCCCAGCCATATATTTT. Amino acid sequence: CSARDPPAIYF.

The gene calls are TRBV7-3 and TRBJ2-1, with D unresolved. There are 11 residues in the CDR3. Germline-derived CDR1 and CDR2 are SGHTA and FQGTGA. Trimming shortened V by 5 bases and J by 6 bases, and 5 bases separated the two germline ends. CDR3 in amino acids: CASSLGNEQFF. CDR3 DNA sequence: TGTGCCAGCAGCCTCGGCAATGAGCAGTTCTTC.

V usage is TRBV27 and J usage is TRBJ2-1, with TRBD1 matching 9 bases. The germline gives CDR1 MNHEY, CDR2 SMNVEV (reference sequence). The trim removed 5 bases at V and 4 bases at J, leaving 6 bases unmatched. CDR3 length equals 15 residues. The CDR3 nucleotides are TGTGCCAGCAGTACCCGGGACAGGGAATACAATGAGCAGTTCTTC. Its protein product is CASSTRDREYNEQFF.

This chain connects TRBV5-1 to TRBJ2-7, with D possibly TRBD2 on 5 matching bases. Trimming shortened V by 6 bases and J by 4 bases, and 14 bases separated the two germline ends. Germline V gene sequence: CDR1 SGHRS, CDR2 YFSETQ. This CDR3 region has 13 residues. This chain's CDR3 is CASTRTGSYEQYF. As DNA, the CDR3 is TGCGCCAGCACGCGTACGGGGTCTTACGAGCAGTACTTC.

The rearrangement links TRBV7-9 to TRBJ1-1, with D possibly being TRBD1 (6 bases). Germline lookup yields CDR1 SEHNR and CDR2 FQNEAQ (reference sequence). The CDR3 sequence is 14 residues long. Trimming stripped 2 bases from V and 1 base from J, with 8 bases between. This CDR3 is CASSLSTGNTEAFF. The CDR3 DNA reads TGTGCCAGCAGCTTATCGACAGGGAACACTGAAGCTTTCTTT.

J is TRBJ1-5 and V is TRBV18, with D tentatively TRBD1 (6 bases). The CDR3 contains 15 residues. Trimming took 3 bases from V and 5 from J, leaving 14 bases between them. Germline lookup yields CDR1 KGHSH and CDR2 LQKENI. The CDR3 DNA follows: TGTGCCAGCTCACCCCGACAGGAAGGCCATCAGCCCCAGCATTTT. Protein sequence: CASSPRQEGHQPQHF.

This sequence joins TRBV2 and TRBJ1-3; possible D gene TRBD1, 6 bases. The V and J ends lost 8 bases and 0 bases respectively, with 11 bases between them. This CDR3 region has 14 residues. Germline-derived CDR1 and CDR2 are SNHLY and FYNNEI. In nucleotides, the CDR3 is TGTGCCAGCGGGGGACAAATCTCTGGAAACACCATATATTTT. It is translated as CASGGQISGNTIYF.